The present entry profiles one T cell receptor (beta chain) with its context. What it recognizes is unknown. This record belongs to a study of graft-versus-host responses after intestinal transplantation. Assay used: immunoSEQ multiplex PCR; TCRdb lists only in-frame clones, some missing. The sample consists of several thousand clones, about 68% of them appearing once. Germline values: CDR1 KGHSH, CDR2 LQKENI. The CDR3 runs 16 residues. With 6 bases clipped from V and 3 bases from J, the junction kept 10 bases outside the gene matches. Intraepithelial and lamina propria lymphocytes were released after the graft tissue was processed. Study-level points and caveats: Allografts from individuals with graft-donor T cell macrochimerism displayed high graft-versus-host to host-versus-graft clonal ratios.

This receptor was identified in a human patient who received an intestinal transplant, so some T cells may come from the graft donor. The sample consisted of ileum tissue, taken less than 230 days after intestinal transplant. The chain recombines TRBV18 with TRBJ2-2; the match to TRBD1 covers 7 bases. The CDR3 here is CASSPTKDRDTGELFF. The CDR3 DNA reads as TGTGCCAGCTCCCCCACAAAAGACAGGGACACCGGGGAGCTGTTTTTT.